The 24 T cell receptor beta chains in this list originate from one sample, sequenced in a study of blood T cell repertoires in COVID-19. Data came from immunoSEQ multiplex PCR; TCRdb stores just in-frame clones and leaves some out. The sample shows roughly 96,000 clones, 82% of them seen only once. Sequencing input: peripheral blood. The receptor set was obtained from a man of 80 years or more with acute or convalescent COVID-19.

V is TRBV5-4 and J is TRBJ2-3, with 8 bases fitting TRBD2. J lost 0 bases, V lost 0 bases, and 9 bases had no gene match. CDR3 length: 18 residues. Germline V gives CDR1 SGHNT, CDR2 YYREEE (reference sequence). CDR3 sequence: CASSLAGITSGSTDTQYF. Here the CDR3 DNA reads TGTGCCAGCAGCTTGGCGGGGATTACTAGCGGTAGCACAGATACGCAGTATTTT.

The V gene is TRBV6-6, the J gene TRBJ1-1; TRBD1 is a possible D gene (6 bases). Trimming shortened V by 8 bases and J by 6 bases, and 25 bases separated the two germline ends. Per the germline V gene, CDR1 is MNHNY and CDR2 is SVGAGI (reference sequence). The CDR3 runs 16 residues. The chain's CDR3 is CASGDGQLLGKAEAFF. CDR3 in DNA: TGTGCCAGCGGGGACGGACAGCTTTTAGGGAAGGCTGAAGCTTTCTTT.

The table lists this clone with a count of one. The J gene is TRBJ2-3, the V gene TRBV6-2 or TRBV6-3, with 10 bases lining up with TRBD1. V lost 5 bases to trimming and J lost 6 bases; unmatched junction nucleotides: 11. Germline V gene lookup returns CDR1 MNHEY and CDR2 SVGEGT. This CDR3 spans 16 amino acids. CDR3 amino acids: CASSTGQGVRGDTQYF. CDR3 sequence (DNA): TGTGCCAGCAGTACTGGACAGGGGGTCAGGGGGGATACGCAGTATTTT.

This rearrangement joins TRBV27 to TRBJ2-1; 8 nucleotides align to TRBD2. The CDR3 length is 17 residues. J gave up 5 bases and V 4 bases, and 13 bases lay outside the gene matches. The germline CDR1 and CDR2 sequences are MNHEY and SMNVEV (reference sequence). The CDR3 region is CASSWFLTSGGNNEQFF. The CDR3 coding sequence is TGTGCCAGCAGTTGGTTCCTTACTAGCGGAGGTAACAATGAGCAGTTCTTC.

J is TRBJ2-7 and V is TRBV6-2 or TRBV6-3, with 8 bases that match TRBD2. The CDR3 length is 15 residues. Per the germline V gene, CDR1 is MNHEY and CDR2 is SVGEGT. V gave up 2 bases and J gave up 1 base; unmatched junction bases: 4. The CDR3: CASSYQVAGSYEQYF. CDR3 DNA sequence: TGTGCCAGCAGTTACCAGGTAGCGGGGTCCTACGAGCAGTACTTC.

This clone was counted between two and nine times. The chain uses TRBV29-1 and TRBJ1-2, with D hard to call. Germline CDR1 reads SQVTM; CDR2 reads ANQGSEA. This CDR3 has 12 residues. V was pared by 3 bases and J by 4 bases, with 9 bases between. For the CDR3, the DNA is TGCAGCGTTGATAAGGACTCCTATGGCTACACCTTC. Translating it yields CSVDKDSYGYTF.

The chain employs TRBV27 and TRBJ2-5; TRBD2 is a possible D gene (5 bases). Trimming removed 3 bases at V and 5 bases at J, with 16 bases between. CDR1 is MNHEY and CDR2 is SMNVEV in the germline V gene (reference sequence). The CDR3 has 15 amino acids. CDR3 amino acids: CASSLGRMGRETQYF. As DNA, the CDR3 is TGTGCCAGCAGTTTGGGGAGAATGGGTCGGGAGACCCAGTACTTC.

The chain combines TRBV28 with TRBJ2-1, with 11 bases matching TRBD2. J lost 5 bases, V lost 5 bases, and 5 bases had no gene match. This CDR3 contains 15 residues. Per the germline V gene, CDR1 is MDHEN and CDR2 is SYDVKM. The CDR3, as DNA: TGTGCCAGCAGTGCGGGGACTAGCGGACACAATGAGCAGTTCTTC. As protein: CASSAGTSGHNEQFF.

The chain combines TRBV10-1 with TRBJ2-1, with TRBD2 identical over 11 bases. This CDR3 region has 15 residues. With V trimmed by 3 bases and J by 8 bases, 6 bases remained unmatched. Germline V gene data show CDR1 as WNHNN and CDR2 as SYGVQD (reference sequence). The CDR3 DNA sequence: TGCGCCAGCAGTGAAGGGACTAGCGGCCTTTATGAGCAGTTCTTC. This codes for CASSEGTSGLYEQFF.

The rearrangement joins TRBV10-3 to TRBJ2-5; 7 nucleotides agree with TRBD1. Per the germline V gene, CDR1 is ENHRY and CDR2 is SYGVKD. CDR3 length: 14 residues. Losses at the gene ends were 5 bases for V and 2 bases for J; bases not matched to a gene: 5. The CDR3 region is CAISNPGQQETQYF. The CDR3, as DNA: TGTGCCATCAGTAACCCGGGACAGCAAGAGACCCAGTACTTC.

The chain links TRBV5-1 to TRBJ2-2, with 7 nucleotides matching TRBD1. Per germline, CDR1 SGHRS and CDR2 YFSETQ. The junction had 9 bases not matched to a gene; V was cut back by 4 bases and J by 6 bases. The CDR3 is made up of 15 amino acids. CDR3 sequence: CASSPRTGAAGELFF. As DNA, the CDR3 is TGCGCCAGCAGCCCCCGGACAGGCGCCGCCGGGGAGCTGTTTTTT.

This clone was observed a handful of times. The J gene is TRBJ2-7, the V gene TRBV10-2; TRBD1 is a possible D gene (6 bases). Germline loops: CDR1 WSHSY, CDR2 SAAADI. The CDR3 covers 11 residues. V was shortened by 6 bases and J by 6 bases, with 9 bases between the two germline ends. The CDR3 here is CASRTGPEQYF. DNA for the CDR3: TGCGCCAGCAGGACAGGACCCGAGCAGTACTTC.

The chain is built from TRBV28 and TRBJ2-3; TRBD2 agrees at 7 bases. The CDR3 is 14 amino acids. The germline V gene has CDR1 MDHEN and CDR2 SYDVKM. J gave up 2 bases and V 8 bases, and 7 bases lay outside the gene matches. This CDR3 is CASLTAGTTDTQYF. CDR3 sequence (DNA): TGTGCCAGCCTAACAGCGGGGACCACAGATACGCAGTATTTT. The whole variable domain, remainder taken from reference TRBV28 and TRBJ2-3, is DVKVTQSSRYLVKRTGEKVFLECVQDMDHENMFWYRQDPGLGLRLIYFSYDVKMKEKGDIPEGYSVSREKKERFSLILESASTNQTSMYLCASLTAGTTDTQYFGPGTRLTVL.

In this sample, this clone turned up once. The rearrangement joins TRBV7-6 to TRBJ2-7, with D possibly being TRBD1 (6 bases). The germline V gene has CDR1 SGHVS and CDR2 FNYEAQ. This CDR3 spans 15 amino acids. Trimming removed 0 bases at V and 2 bases at J, with 11 bases between. In DNA, the CDR3 is TGTGCCAGCAGCTTAGCAGGGGGTGAGGCCTACGAGCAGTACTTC. Its protein is CASSLAGGEAYEQYF.

The CDR3 DNA is TGTGCCAGCAGCCAATCATCGGTTACCCCGACAGGGGGGGATCAGCCCCAGCATTTT. It yields the protein CASSQSSVTPTGGDQPQHF. The rearrangement joins TRBV3-1 (or the pseudogene TRBV3-2) to TRBJ1-5; TRBD1 agrees at 9 bases. The germline gives CDR1 LGHDT, CDR2 YNNKEL (reference sequence). V lost 2 bases to trimming and J lost 5 bases; unmatched junction nucleotides: 16. CDR3 size: 19 residues.

The V and J genes are TRBV27 and TRBJ2-5; D is possibly TRBD2 (5 bases). V lost 6 bases and J lost 7, with 12 bases in between. Germline assignment: CDR1 MNHEY and CDR2 SMNVEV (reference sequence). This CDR3 has 12 amino acids. As DNA, the CDR3 is TGTGCCAGCAGAACAGTCCGGGGGACCCAGTACTTC. Amino acid sequence: CASRTVRGTQYF.

The chain has TRBV4-3 and TRBJ2-2; D is perhaps TRBD1 (6 bases). The V gene's germline CDR1 is LGHNA and CDR2 YSLEER. V gave up 3 bases and J gave up 6 bases, with 14 bases separating them. The CDR3 has 15 amino acids. CDR3 protein: CASSQPRGAAGELFF. The CDR3 DNA reads as TGCGCCAGCAGCCAGCCCAGGGGAGCGGCCGGGGAGCTGTTTTTT.

V gene TRBV4-3 combines with J gene TRBJ2-3; 14 positions agree with TRBD2. Germline V CDR1 and CDR2: LGHNA, YSLEER. The CDR3 consists of 18 residues. V lost 0 bases and J lost 0; bases outside the gene matches: 2. The CDR3 protein is CASSQDWTSGGSTDTQYF. The CDR3 coding sequence is TGCGCCAGCAGCCAAGATTGGACTAGCGGGGGGAGCACAGATACGCAGTATTTT.

The V gene is TRBV30, the J gene TRBJ1-1; tentatively, D is TRBD1 (6 bases). Germline CDR1 is GTSNPN and CDR2 is SVGIG (reference sequence). The CDR3 is 14 residues long. V was cut by 2 bases and J by 1 base, with 11 bases left in between. The CDR3 reads CAWSLLDRNTEAFF. CDR3 nucleotides: TGTGCCTGGAGTTTACTGGACAGGAACACTGAAGCTTTCTTT.

The V call is TRBV5-6, the J call TRBJ1-5; 8 bases are a match to TRBD1. The trim removed 4 bases at V and 0 bases at J, leaving 6 bases unmatched. Looked up from germline, CDR1 is SGHDT and CDR2 is YYEEEE. This CDR3 has 16 residues. CDR3 sequence (DNA): TGTGCCAGCAGCAGCCGGGACAGGATTAGCAATCAGCCCCAGCATTTT. It translates to CASSSRDRISNQPQHF.

The genes are TRBV11-2 and TRBJ2-7; 8 nucleotides agree with TRBD1. Germline V gene lookup returns CDR1 SGHAT and CDR2 FQNNGV. The CDR3 runs 15 residues. J lost 0 bases, V lost 1 base, and 2 bases had no gene match. CDR3 sequence (DNA): TGTGCCAGCAGCTTAGTTGGGACAGGCTCCTACGAGCAGTACTTC. It encodes CASSLVGTGSYEQYF.

This clone was counted a single time. The chain couples TRBV29-1 to TRBJ1-5, with 7 bases lining up with TRBD1. The CDR3 is 13 amino acids. Germline-derived CDR1 and CDR2 are SQVTM and ANQGSEA. J gave up 3 bases and V 6 bases, and 5 bases lay outside the gene matches. The CDR3 loop is CSVKTGNNQPQHF. CDR3 coding DNA: TGCAGCGTGAAGACAGGGAACAATCAGCCCCAGCATTTT.

The rearrangement links TRBV5-1 to TRBJ1-1, with unresolved D. This CDR3 has 13 residues. Germline V gene data show CDR1 as SGHRS and CDR2 as YFSETQ. V shed 2 bases and J shed 1 base, with 6 bases lying between them. CDR3 in DNA: TGCGCCAGCAGCTTTGGGCCGAACACTGAAGCTTTCTTT. It specifies CASSFGPNTEAFF.

The chain recombines TRBV2 with TRBJ1-1; 7 bases fit TRBD1. The length of the CDR3 is 14 residues. V dropped 5 bases and J dropped 4; count of bases not matched to a gene: 7. Germline CDR1 SNHLY, CDR2 FYNNEI. This CDR3 reads CASSTTGTATEAFF. CDR3 coding DNA: TGTGCCAGCAGTACCACCGGGACAGCCACTGAAGCTTTCTTT.